This TCR beta chain was profiled in a study of cytomegalovirus exposure and HLA in healthy donors. The PCR used 60 Vbeta and 13 Jbeta primers. TCRdb keeps only in-frame clones here, not all; method: immunoSEQ multiplex PCR. The data hold roughly 240,000 clones, with about 85% observed a single time. Study results and limitations: In a later analysis, compared with equally common non-associated chains, HLA-associated beta chains were more expanded.

A word on this clone: What it binds is unknown.

The CDR3 spans 15 residues. Germline V lookup: CDR1 WNHNN, CDR2 SYGVQD (reference sequence). The ends lost 9 bases at V and 4 bases at J; junction bases unmatched: 10. The TCR originated in a girl aged 2-10 years in good health and CMV-seronegative. Sequenced: PBMCs. The J gene is TRBJ2-4, the V gene TRBV10-1; 9 bases map to TRBD2. CDR3 nucleotide sequence: TGCGCCAGTCCGGGGGGCGGGGGGGCAAAAAACATTCAGTACTTC. It specifies CASPGGGGAKNIQYF.